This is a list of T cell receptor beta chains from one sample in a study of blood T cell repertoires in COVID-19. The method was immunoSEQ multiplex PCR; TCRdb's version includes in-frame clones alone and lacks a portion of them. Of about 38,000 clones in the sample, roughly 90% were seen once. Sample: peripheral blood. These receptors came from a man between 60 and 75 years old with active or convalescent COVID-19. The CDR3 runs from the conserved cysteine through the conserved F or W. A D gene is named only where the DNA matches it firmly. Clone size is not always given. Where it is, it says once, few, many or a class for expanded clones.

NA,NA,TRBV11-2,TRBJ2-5,TGTGCCAGCAGCTCATACCGGGACAACCAGGAGACCCAGTACTTC,CASSSYRDNQETQYF
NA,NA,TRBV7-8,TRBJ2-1,TGTGCCAGTAGCTTATCCCTCTTCCGTGAGCAGTTCTTC,CASSLSLFREQFF
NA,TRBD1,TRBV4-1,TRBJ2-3,TGCGCCAGCAGCCAACCGGACAGGGGGCCGGTAGATACGCAGTATTTT,CASSQPDRGPVDTQYF
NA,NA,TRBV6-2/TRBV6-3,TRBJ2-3,TGTGCCAGCAGGCCTAGCGCCACAGATACGCAGTATTTT,CASRPSATDTQYF
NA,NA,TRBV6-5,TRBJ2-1,TGTGCCATCCATGTTGGGCTCAATGAGCAGTTCTTC,CAIHVGLNEQFF
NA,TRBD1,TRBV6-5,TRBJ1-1,TGTGCCAGCAGTCGACCCCATCCAGGGGGCACTGAAGCTTTCTTT,CASSRPHPGGTEAFF
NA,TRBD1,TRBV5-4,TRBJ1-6,TGTGCCAGCAGCTTGCAGGTGGGGCAGGGGGCGAAGGTTTCCCTCCACTTT,CASSLQVGQGAKVSLHF
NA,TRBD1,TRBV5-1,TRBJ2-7,TGCGCCAGCAGCCCGCGACAGGGATCCGAGCAGTACTTC,CASSPRQGSEQYF
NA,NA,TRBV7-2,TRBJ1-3,TGTGCCAGCAGCCACGGGGACTTCTCTGGAAACACCATATATTTT,CASSHGDFSGNTIYF
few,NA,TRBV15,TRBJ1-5,TGTGCCACTCGGGAGGGGGGGCTGAGCAATCAGCCCCAGCATTTT,CATREGGLSNQPQHF
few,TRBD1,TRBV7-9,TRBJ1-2,TGTGCCAGCAGCCCAGTAACAGGGGACGGTGGCTACACCTTC,CASSPVTGDGGYTF
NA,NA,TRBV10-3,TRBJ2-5,TGTGCCATCAGTTCCTCGGGGACCCAGTACTTC,CAISSSGTQYF
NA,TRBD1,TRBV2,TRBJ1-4,TGTGCCAGCAGTCTGACAGGGTTAGCGGAAAAACTGTTTTTT,CASSLTGLAEKLFF
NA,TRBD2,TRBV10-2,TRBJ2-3,TGCGCCAGCAGTGAGGCCACGGGGAGCGGGAGGTTCGGCACAGATACGCAGTATTTT,CASSEATGSGRFGTDTQYF
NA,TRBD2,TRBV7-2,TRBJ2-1,TGTGCCAGCAGCTTAGCAAGCGGGAGTATCTACAATGAGCAGTTCTTC,CASSLASGSIYNEQFF
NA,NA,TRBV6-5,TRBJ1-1,TGTGCCAGCGCGGGGAAGACTGAAGCTTTCTTT,CASAGKTEAFF
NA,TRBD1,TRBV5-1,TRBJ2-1,TGCGCCAGCAGCCTGCGACAGGGAAGTGAGCAGTTCTTC,CASSLRQGSEQFF
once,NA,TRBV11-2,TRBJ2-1,TGTGCCAGCAGCTTGCGTTTCCGAGGGAATTGGAATGAGCAGTTCTTC,CASSLRFRGNWNEQFF
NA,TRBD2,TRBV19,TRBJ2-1,TGTGCCAGTAGCTCCCCGGGACTAGCGACTTCCTACAATGAGCAGTTCTTC,CASSSPGLATSYNEQFF
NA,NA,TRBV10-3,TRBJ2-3,TGTGCCATCAGTGAGAGGACGGCGGGACGGTTCACAGATACGCAGTATTTT,CAISERTAGRFTDTQYF
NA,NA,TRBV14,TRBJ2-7,TGTGCCAGCAGCTTCGGGGGAGGCTCCTACGAGCAGTACTTC,CASSFGGGSYEQYF
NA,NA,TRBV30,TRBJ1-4,TGTGCCTGGAGCCAGAATGATGAAAAACTGTTTTTT,CAWSQNDEKLFF
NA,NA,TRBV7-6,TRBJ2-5,TGTGCCAGCAGCTCCGGGAACCGAGAGACCCAGTACTTC,CASSSGNRETQYF
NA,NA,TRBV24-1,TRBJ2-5,TGTGCCACCAGTGACTTAATCAGGGGAACAGAGACCCAGTACTTC,CATSDLIRGTETQYF